What follows describes a single T cell receptor (beta chain). Libraries were prepared by immunoSEQ multiplex PCR; TCRdb keeps only in-frame clonotypes and omits some of them. The sample records about 160,000 clones, 90% to 95% being singletons. The entry originates in a study of control samples from healthy donors and cancer patients. This CDR3 has 16 residues. CDR1 MNHNS and CDR2 SASEGT come from the germline V gene. The V gene lost 3 bases and the J gene lost 2 bases, with 14 bases spanning the gap. Sequencing was carried out using PBMCs. The chain couples TRBV6-1 to TRBJ1-5; D gene uncertain. The receptor comes from a man aged 55 to 70 with colorectal cancer. Here the CDR3 reads CASSDAPSKGNQPQHF. DNA for the CDR3: TGTGCCAGCAGTGACGCCCCGTCTAAGGGCAATCAGCCCCAGCATTTT.